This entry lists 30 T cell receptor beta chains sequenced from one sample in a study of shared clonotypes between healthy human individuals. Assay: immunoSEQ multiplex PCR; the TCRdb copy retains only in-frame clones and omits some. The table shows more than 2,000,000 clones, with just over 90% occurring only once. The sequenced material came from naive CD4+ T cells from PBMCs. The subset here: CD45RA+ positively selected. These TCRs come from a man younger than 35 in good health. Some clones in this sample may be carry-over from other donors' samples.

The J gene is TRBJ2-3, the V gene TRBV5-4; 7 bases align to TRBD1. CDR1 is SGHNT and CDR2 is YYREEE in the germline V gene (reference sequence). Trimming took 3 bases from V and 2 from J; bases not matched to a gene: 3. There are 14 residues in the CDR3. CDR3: CASSSGQYTDTQYF. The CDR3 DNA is TGTGCCAGCAGCTCGGGACAGTACACAGATACGCAGTATTTT.

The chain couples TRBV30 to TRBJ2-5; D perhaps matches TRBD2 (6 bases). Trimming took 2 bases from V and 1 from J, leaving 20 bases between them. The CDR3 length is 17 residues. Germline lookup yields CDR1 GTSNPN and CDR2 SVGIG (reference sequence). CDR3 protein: CAWSPIGTRRPQETQYF. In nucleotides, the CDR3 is TGTGCCTGGAGTCCTATCGGGACTCGCCGGCCCCAAGAGACCCAGTACTTC.

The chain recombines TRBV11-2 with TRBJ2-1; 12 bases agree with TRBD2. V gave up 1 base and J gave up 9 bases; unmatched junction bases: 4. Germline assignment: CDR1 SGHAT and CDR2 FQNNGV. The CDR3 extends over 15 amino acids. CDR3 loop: CASSLGLAGVGEQFF. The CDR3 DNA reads TGTGCCAGCAGCTTAGGACTAGCGGGAGTGGGTGAGCAGTTCTTC.

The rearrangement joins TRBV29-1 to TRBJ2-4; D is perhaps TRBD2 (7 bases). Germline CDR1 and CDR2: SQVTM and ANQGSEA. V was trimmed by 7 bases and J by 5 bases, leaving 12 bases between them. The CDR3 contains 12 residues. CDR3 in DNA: TGCAGCGCGAGGGAGGGGGAAAACATTCAGTACTTC. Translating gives CSAREGENIQYF. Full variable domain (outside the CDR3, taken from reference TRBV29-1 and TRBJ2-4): SAVISQKPSRDICQRGTSLTIQCQVDSQVTMMFWYRQQPGQSLTLIATANQGSEATYESGFVIDKFPISRPNLTFSTLTVSNMSPEDSSIYLCSAREGENIQYFGAGTRLSVL.

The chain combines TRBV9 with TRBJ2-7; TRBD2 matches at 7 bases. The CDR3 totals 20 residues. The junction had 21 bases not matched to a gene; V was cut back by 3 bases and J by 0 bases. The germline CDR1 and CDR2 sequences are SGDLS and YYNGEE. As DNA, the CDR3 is TGTGCCAGCAGCGCAGAGACAGAGGGGCGGGCTAGCGGATTCTCCTACGAGCAGTACTTC. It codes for CASSAETEGRASGFSYEQYF. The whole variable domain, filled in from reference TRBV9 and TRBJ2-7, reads DSGVTQTPKHLITATGQRVTLRCSPRSGDLSVYWYQQSLDQGLQFLIQYYNGEERAKGNILERFSAQQFPDLHSELNLSSLELGDSALYFCASSAETEGRASGFSYEQYFGPGTRLTVT.

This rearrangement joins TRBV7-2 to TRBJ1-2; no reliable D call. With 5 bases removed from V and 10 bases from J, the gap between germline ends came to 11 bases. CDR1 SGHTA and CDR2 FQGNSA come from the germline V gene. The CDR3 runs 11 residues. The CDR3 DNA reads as TGTGCCAGCAGCCCAGACCGCGACTACACCTTC. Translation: CASSPDRDYTF.

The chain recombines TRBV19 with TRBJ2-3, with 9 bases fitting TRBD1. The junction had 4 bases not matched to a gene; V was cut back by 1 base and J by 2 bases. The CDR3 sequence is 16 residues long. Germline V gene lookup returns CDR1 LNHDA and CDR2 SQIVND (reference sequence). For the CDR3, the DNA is TGTGCCAGTAGTATAGGCCGGGACAGGGTCACAGATACGCAGTATTTT. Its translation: CASSIGRDRVTDTQYF. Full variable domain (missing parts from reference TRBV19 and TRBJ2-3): DGGITQSPKYLFRKEGQNVTLSCEQNLNHDAMYWYRQDPGQGLRLIYYSQIVNDFQKGDIAEGYSVSREKKESFPLTVTSAQKNPTAFYLCASSIGRDRVTDTQYFGPGTRLTVL.

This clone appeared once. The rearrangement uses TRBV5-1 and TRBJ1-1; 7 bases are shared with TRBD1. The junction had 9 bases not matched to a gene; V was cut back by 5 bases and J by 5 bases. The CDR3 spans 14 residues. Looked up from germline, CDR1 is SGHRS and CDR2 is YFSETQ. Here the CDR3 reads CASSSSGGRTEAFF. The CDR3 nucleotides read TGCGCCAGCAGTTCTTCAGGGGGAAGAACTGAAGCTTTCTTT.

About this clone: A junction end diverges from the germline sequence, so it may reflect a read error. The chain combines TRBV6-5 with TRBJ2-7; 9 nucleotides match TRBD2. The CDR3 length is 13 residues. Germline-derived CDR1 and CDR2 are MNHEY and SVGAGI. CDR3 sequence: CASTGTSSHEQYF. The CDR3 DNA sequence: TGTGCCAGCACCGGGACTAGCTCCCACGAGCAGTACTTC.

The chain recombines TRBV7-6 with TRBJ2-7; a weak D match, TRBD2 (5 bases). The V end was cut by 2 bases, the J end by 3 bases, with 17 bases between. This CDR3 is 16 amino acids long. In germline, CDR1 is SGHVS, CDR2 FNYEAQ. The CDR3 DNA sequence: TGTGCCAGCAGCTTATCTGGGGTTGGAGGATACTACGAGCAGTACTTC. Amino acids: CASSLSGVGGYYEQYF.

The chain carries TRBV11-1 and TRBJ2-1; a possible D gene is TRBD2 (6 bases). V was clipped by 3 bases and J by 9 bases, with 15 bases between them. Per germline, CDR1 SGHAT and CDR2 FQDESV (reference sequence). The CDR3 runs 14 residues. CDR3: CASSFAAGTGEQFF. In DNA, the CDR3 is TGTGCCAGCAGCTTTGCGGCGGGAACGGGTGAGCAGTTCTTC.

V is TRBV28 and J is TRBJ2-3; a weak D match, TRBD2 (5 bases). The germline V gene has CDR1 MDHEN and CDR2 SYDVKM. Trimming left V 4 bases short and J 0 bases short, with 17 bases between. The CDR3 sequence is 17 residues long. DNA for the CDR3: TGTGCCAGCAGTTCCCCCCGGCGCGGGCTAAGCACAGATACGCAGTATTTT. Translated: CASSSPRRGLSTDTQYF.

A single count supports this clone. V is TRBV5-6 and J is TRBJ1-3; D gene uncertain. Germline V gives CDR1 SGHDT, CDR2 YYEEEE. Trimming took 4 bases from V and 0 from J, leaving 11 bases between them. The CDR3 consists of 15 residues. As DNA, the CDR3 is TGTGCCAGCAGCGGAACAGCCGGCTCTGGAAACACCATATATTTT. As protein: CASSGTAGSGNTIYF.

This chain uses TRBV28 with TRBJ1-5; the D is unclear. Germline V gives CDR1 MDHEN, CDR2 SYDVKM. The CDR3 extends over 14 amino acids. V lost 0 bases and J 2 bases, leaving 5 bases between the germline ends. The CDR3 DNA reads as TGTGCCAGCAGTTTATGGGACGGCAATCAGCCCCAGCATTTT. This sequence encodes CASSLWDGNQPQHF.

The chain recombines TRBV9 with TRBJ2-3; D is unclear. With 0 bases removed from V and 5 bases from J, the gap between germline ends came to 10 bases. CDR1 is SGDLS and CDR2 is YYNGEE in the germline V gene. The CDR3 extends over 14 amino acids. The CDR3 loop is CASSVANGKDTQYF. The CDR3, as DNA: TGTGCCAGCAGCGTAGCTAACGGAAAAGATACGCAGTATTTT.

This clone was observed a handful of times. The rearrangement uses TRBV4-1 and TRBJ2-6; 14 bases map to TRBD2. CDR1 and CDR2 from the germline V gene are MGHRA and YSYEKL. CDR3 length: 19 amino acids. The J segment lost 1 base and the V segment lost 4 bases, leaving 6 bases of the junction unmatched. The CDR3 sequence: CASSPGLAGDGSGANVLTF. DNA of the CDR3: TGCGCCAGCAGCCCGGGACTAGCGGGAGATGGGTCTGGGGCCAACGTCCTGACTTTC.

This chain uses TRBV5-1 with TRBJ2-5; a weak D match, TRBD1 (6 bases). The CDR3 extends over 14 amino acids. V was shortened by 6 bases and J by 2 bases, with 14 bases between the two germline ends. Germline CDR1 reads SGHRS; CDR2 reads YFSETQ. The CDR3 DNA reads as TGCGCCAGCAAAAGATCAGGGGTTCAAGAGACCCAGTACTTC. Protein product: CASKRSGVQETQYF.

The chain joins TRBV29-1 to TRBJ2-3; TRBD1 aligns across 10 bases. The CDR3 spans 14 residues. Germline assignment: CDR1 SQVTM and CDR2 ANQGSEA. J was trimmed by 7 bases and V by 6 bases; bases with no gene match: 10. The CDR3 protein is CSVEGGQGMNTQYF. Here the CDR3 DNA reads TGCAGCGTCGAGGGGGGACAGGGGATGAATACGCAGTATTTT.

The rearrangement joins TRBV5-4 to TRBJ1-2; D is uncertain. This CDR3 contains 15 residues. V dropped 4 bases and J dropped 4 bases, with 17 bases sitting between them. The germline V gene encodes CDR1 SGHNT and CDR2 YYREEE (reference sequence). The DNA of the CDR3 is TGTGCCAGCAGCCCCGCGGAGTGGAGCAGCTATGGCTACACCTTC. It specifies CASSPAEWSSYGYTF.

CDR3 region: CATATGLAKNIQYF. For the CDR3, the DNA is TGTGCCACCGCGACAGGTTTAGCCAAAAACATTCAGTACTTC. The chain links TRBV28 to TRBJ2-4, with D perhaps matching TRBD1 (6 bases). Looked up from germline, CDR1 is MDHEN and CDR2 is SYDVKM. The CDR3 totals 14 residues. V shed 10 bases and J shed 0 bases, with 13 bases lying between them.

For the CDR3, the DNA is TGTGCCAGCAGCTTAGCACCGGGACTAGCGGGAGGGAGCTACAATGAGCAGTTCTTC. This gives the protein CASSLAPGLAGGSYNEQFF. The chain has TRBV7-9 and TRBJ2-1; 16 bases are a match to TRBD2. The CDR3 spans 19 residues. Germline V gene data show CDR1 as SEHNR and CDR2 as FQNEAQ (reference sequence). Trimming cost V 0 bases and J 3 bases; bases outside gene matches: 5.

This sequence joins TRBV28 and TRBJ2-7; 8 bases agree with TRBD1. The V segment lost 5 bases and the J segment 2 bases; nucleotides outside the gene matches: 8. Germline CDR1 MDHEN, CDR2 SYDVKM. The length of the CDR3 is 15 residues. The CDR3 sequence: CASSPRDRRTYEQYF. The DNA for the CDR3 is TGTGCCAGCAGTCCCCGGGACAGGAGGACCTACGAGCAGTACTTC.

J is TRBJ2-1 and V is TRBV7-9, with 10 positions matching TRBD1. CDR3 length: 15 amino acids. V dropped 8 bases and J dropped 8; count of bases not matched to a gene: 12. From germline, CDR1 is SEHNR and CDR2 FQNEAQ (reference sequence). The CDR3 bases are TGTGCCAGCGGGAAGGACAGGGGGTTCTTTCATGAGCAGTTCTTC. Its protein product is CASGKDRGFFHEQFF.

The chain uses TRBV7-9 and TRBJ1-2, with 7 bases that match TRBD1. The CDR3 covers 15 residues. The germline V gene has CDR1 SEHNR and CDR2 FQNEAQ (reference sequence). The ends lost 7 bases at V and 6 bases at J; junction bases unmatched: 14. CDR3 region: CASNLGVGQRDGYTF. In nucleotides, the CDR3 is TGTGCCAGCAACCTCGGGGTGGGACAGAGAGATGGCTACACCTTC.

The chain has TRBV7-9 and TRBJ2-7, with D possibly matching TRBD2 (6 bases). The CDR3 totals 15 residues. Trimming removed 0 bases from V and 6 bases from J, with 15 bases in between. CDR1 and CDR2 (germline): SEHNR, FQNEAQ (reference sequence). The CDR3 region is CASSLAGLRGSEQYF. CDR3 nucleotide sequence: TGTGCCAGCAGCTTAGCGGGACTCCGGGGGTCCGAGCAGTACTTC.

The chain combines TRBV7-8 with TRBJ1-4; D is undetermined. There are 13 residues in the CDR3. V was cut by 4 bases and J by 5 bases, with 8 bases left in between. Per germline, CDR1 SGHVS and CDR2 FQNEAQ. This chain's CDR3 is CASSWELNEKLFF. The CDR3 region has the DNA TGTGCCAGCAGCTGGGAATTGAATGAAAAACTGTTTTTT.

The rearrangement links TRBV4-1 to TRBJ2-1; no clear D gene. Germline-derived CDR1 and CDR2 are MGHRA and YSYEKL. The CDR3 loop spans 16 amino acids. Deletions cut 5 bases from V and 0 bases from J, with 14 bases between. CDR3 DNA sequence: TGCGCCAGCAGCTCAATAGGTAGGAGCTCCTACAATGAGCAGTTCTTC. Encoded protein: CASSSIGRSSYNEQFF.

CDR3 residues: CASSPFMLSTDTQYF. The DNA for the CDR3 is TGTGCCAGCAGCCCCTTTATGCTTAGCACAGATACGCAGTATTTT. The rearrangement links TRBV7-8 to TRBJ2-3; D ambiguous. The CDR3 spans 15 residues. Germline CDR1 and CDR2: SGHVS and FQNEAQ. The germline V and J ends were trimmed by 5 bases and 0 bases, with 12 bases remaining between them.

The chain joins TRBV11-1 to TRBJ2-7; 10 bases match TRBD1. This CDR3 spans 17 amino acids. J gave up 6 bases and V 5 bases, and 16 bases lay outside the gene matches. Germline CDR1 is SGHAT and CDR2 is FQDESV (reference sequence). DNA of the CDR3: TGTGCCAGCAGCCCTGGTCGAGGACAGGGGGTTATAGGCGAGCAGTACTTC. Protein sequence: CASSPGRGQGVIGEQYF.

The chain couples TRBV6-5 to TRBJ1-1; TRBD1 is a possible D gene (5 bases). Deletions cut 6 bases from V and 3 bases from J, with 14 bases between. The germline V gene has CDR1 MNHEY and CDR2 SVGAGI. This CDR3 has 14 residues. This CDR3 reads CASSPPGFYTEAFF. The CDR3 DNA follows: TGTGCCAGCAGCCCCCCAGGGTTCTACACTGAAGCTTTCTTT.